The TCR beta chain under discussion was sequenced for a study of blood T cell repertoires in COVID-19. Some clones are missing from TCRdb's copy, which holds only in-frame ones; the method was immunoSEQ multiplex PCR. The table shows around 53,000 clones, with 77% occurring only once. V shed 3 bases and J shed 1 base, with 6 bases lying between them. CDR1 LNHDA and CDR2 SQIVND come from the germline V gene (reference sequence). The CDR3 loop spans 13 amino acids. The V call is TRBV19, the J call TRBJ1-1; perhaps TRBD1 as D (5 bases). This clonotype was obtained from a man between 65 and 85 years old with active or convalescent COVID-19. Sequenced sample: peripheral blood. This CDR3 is CASSMTENTEAFF. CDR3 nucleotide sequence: TGTGCCAGTAGTATGACAGAGAACACTGAAGCTTTCTTT. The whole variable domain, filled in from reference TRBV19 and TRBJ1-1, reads DGGITQSPKYLFRKEGQNVTLSCEQNLNHDAMYWYRQDPGQGLRLIYYSQIVNDFQKGDIAEGYSVSREKKESFPLTVTSAQKNPTAFYLCASSMTENTEAFFGQGTRLTVV.